This T cell receptor beta chain is from a study of blood T cell repertoires in COVID-19. Profiled with immunoSEQ multiplex PCR; TCRdb holds only in-frame clones, not every one. The repertoire has approximately 60,000 clones, over 70% of them found once; the top ten carry about 6.7%. This clone was recorded only once. The V gene's germline CDR1 is SNHLY and CDR2 FYNNEI. This CDR3 is built from 15 residues. V gave up 4 bases and J gave up 8 bases; unmatched junction bases: 8. Sequencing input: peripheral blood. This receptor was taken from a human donor in a cohort sampled during active COVID-19. The chain has TRBV2 and TRBJ2-1; 10 bases are a match to TRBD2. CDR3 protein: CASSAEASGGHEQFF. The DNA of the CDR3 is TGTGCCAGCAGTGCCGAGGCTAGCGGGGGTCATGAGCAGTTCTTC.